The T cell receptor (beta chain) under discussion was sequenced for a study of blood T cell repertoires in COVID-19. Study context: Researchers got acute and convalescent COVID-19 samples from the United States, Italy and Spain. The cDNA or gDNA used as material had been derived from T cells, B-cell-depleted T cells, or PBMCs.

Patients at the Seattle site were enrolled during active infection and followed longitudinally. In the original analysis: Estimation of nucleated cell counts relied on the amplification of reference gene primers. The method was immunoSEQ multiplex PCR; TCRdb's version includes in-frame clones alone and lacks a portion of them. The V and J calls and clone size are taken from that table; D and trimming were inferred from the DNA. This sample has fewer than 250,000 clones, with 92% found just once. Trimming pared 6 bases from V and 0 bases from J, leaving 9 bases between. The CDR3 is 14 residues long. CDR1 and CDR2 (germline): MNHEY, SVGAGI.

The sample consisted of peripheral blood. The genes are TRBV6-5 and TRBJ2-1; tentatively, D is TRBD2 (5 bases). This clonotype was sampled from a man younger than 40 with COVID-19, enrolled during active disease. The CDR3 sequence: CASRAGISYNEQFF. The CDR3 DNA follows: TGTGCCAGCAGAGCCGGGATCTCCTACAATGAGCAGTTCTTC.